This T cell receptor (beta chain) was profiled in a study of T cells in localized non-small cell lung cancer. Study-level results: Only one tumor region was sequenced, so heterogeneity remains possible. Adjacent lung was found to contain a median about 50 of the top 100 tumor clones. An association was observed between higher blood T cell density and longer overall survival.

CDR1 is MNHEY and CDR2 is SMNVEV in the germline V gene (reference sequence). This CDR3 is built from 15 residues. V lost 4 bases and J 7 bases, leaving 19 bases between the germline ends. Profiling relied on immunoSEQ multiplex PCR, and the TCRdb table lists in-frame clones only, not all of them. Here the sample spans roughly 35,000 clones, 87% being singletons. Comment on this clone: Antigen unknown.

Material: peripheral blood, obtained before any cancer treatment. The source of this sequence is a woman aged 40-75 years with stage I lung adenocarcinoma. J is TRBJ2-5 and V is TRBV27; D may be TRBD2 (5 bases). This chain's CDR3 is CASSSSLSVRGTQYF. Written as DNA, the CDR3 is TGTGCCAGCAGTTCCTCTCTTTCGGTCCGGGGGACCCAGTACTTC.